This T cell receptor beta chain was sequenced for a study of Graves' ophthalmopathy and Graves' hyperthyroidism. CDR1 and CDR2 from the germline V gene are SQVTM and ANQGSEA. The CDR3 length is 14 residues. V was trimmed by 1 base and J by 3 bases, leaving 12 bases between them. This clonotype was counted at least ten times. Amplifying from RNA transcripts, the study obtained TCR beta CDR3 regions. The workflow started with a first-round RT-PCR run with HTBI primers and then moved on to a second-round multiplex PCR. Each CDR3 protein gets one entry after TCRdb re-called the multiplex PCR reads with MiXCR. The table records about 1.1 million distinct CDR3 sequences, roughly two fifths of them present only once.

The sample was peripheral blood or thyroid tissue (not recorded which). The receptor comes from an adult man with Graves' hyperthyroidism. The V gene is TRBV29-1, the J gene TRBJ1-2; D not certain. In DNA form, the CDR3 reads TGCAGCGTTGAAGTGGCGGGTAAGGACTATGGCTACACCTTC. Translating gives CSVEVAGKDYGYTF. Using reference TRBV29-1 and TRBJ1-2 for the parts outside the CDR3, the full variable domain is SAVISQKPSRDICQRGTSLTIQCQVDSQVTMMFWYRQQPGQSLTLIATANQGSEATYESGFVIDKFPISRPNLTFSTLTVSNMSPEDSSIYLCSVEVAGKDYGYTFGSGTRLTVV.